This passage covers 24 T cell receptor beta chains from one sample sequenced in a study of naive CD8 T cells in extremely preterm neonates. The method was immunoSEQ multiplex PCR; TCRdb's version includes in-frame clones alone and lacks a portion of them. The sample lists about 4,000 clones; 97% were seen once. Material: naive CD8+ T cells from blood. These TCRs come from a human donor in good health.

The chain employs TRBV4-1 and TRBJ2-2, with D perhaps matching TRBD2 (7 bases). The CDR3 has 14 residues. Germline assignment: CDR1 MGHRA and CDR2 YSYEKL. Trimming left V 2 bases short and J 6 bases short, with 10 bases between. The CDR3 DNA follows: TGCGCCAGCAGCCAACGGGGGGCGCCCGGGGAGCTGTTTTTT. Its protein product is CASSQRGAPGELFF.

The CDR3 spells CASRTSGAYNEQFF. CDR3 DNA: TGTGCCAGCAGAACTAGCGGGGCTTACAATGAGCAGTTCTTC. The rearrangement links TRBV27 to TRBJ2-1; TRBD2 aligns across 10 bases. This CDR3 contains 14 residues. Per germline, CDR1 MNHEY and CDR2 SMNVEV (reference sequence). V shed 6 bases, J shed 4 bases, and the junction held 3 bases outside the gene matches.

The V and J genes are TRBV9 and TRBJ1-1; weak D call: TRBD1 (5 bases). Trimming removed 0 bases at V and 1 base at J, with 7 bases between. The CDR3 totals 14 residues. CDR1 and CDR2 from the germline V gene are SGDLS and YYNGEE. Here the CDR3 DNA reads TGTGCCAGCAGCGTAGCCGGGGGGAACACTGAAGCTTTCTTT. Its translation: CASSVAGGNTEAFF.

The chain recombines TRBV7-9 with TRBJ1-1; the D gene is possibly TRBD1 (5 bases). V was shortened by 8 bases and J by 1 base, with 14 bases between the two germline ends. Looked up from germline, CDR1 is SEHNR and CDR2 is FQNEAQ (reference sequence). This CDR3 has 14 amino acids. As DNA, the CDR3 is TGTGCCAGCCGCCCTCCCGGGGGGAACACTGAAGCTTTCTTT. Protein product: CASRPPGGNTEAFF.

V usage is TRBV4-1 and J usage is TRBJ2-7; TRBD2 might be the D (5 bases). V was pared by 1 base and J by 5 bases, with 12 bases between. This CDR3 has 14 amino acids. Per germline, CDR1 MGHRA and CDR2 YSYEKL. The DNA for the CDR3 is TGCGCCAGCAGCCAAGTCGACGGGGTCGACGAGCAGTACTTC. Its translation: CASSQVDGVDEQYF.

The chain combines TRBV11-2 with TRBJ2-7, with D perhaps TRBD1 (6 bases). Germline loops: CDR1 SGHAT, CDR2 FQNNGV. V was shortened by 0 bases and J by 3 bases, with 15 bases between the two germline ends. The CDR3 is 16 residues long. This CDR3 reads CASSLDLGTTFYEQYF. The CDR3 region has the DNA TGTGCCAGCAGCTTAGACCTAGGGACAACCTTCTACGAGCAGTACTTC.

This clone was seen only once. The rearrangement links TRBV6-6 to TRBJ1-5, with D maybe TRBD1 (5 bases). V was trimmed by 5 bases and J by 4 bases, leaving 12 bases between them. CDR3 length equals 14 residues. Germline loops: CDR1 MNHNY, CDR2 SVGAGI (reference sequence). The DNA of the CDR3 is TGTGCCAGCAGTCCACGTCAGGGAAATCAGCCCCAGCATTTT. It encodes CASSPRQGNQPQHF.

The V and J genes are TRBV2 and TRBJ2-1, with D tentatively TRBD1 (5 bases). Germline V gives CDR1 SNHLY, CDR2 FYNNEI. The CDR3 covers 14 residues. V dropped 6 bases and J dropped 9 bases, with 18 bases sitting between them. CDR3 sequence reads: CASSPRVGKPEQFF. The CDR3 bases are TGTGCCAGCAGCCCCAGGGTCGGAAAACCTGAGCAGTTCTTC.

The chain recombines TRBV7-9 with TRBJ2-7, with 7 bases identical to TRBD1. Germline V gives CDR1 SEHNR, CDR2 FQNEAQ (reference sequence). This CDR3 region has 15 residues. Trimming removed 1 base from V and 5 bases from J; junction bases left unmatched: 8. The CDR3 DNA is TGTGCCAGCAGCTTAGTGTCGGCTGGGACAGACGAGCAGTACTTC. Its protein product is CASSLVSAGTDEQYF.

This chain joins TRBV7-9 and TRBJ2-2, with TRBD1 matching 7 bases. V gave up 5 bases and J gave up 1 base; unmatched junction bases: 7. Germline lookup yields CDR1 SEHNR and CDR2 FQNEAQ (reference sequence). The CDR3 is made up of 16 amino acids. As DNA, the CDR3 is TGTGCCAGCAGCGACCCCGGGACAGTGAACACCGGGGAGCTGTTTTTT. It translates to CASSDPGTVNTGELFF.

The chain couples TRBV9 to TRBJ2-3; the D gene is possibly TRBD2 (7 bases). The CDR3 consists of 15 residues. V lost 5 bases, J lost 3 bases, and 16 bases lay in between. The germline V gene has CDR1 SGDLS and CDR2 YYNGEE. In DNA form, the CDR3 reads TGTGCCAGCAGTCGGGTAGGGGGGGCTACAGATACGCAGTATTTT. Its translation: CASSRVGGATDTQYF. The full variable domain, completed using reference TRBV9 and TRBJ2-3, is DSGVTQTPKHLITATGQRVTLRCSPRSGDLSVYWYQQSLDQGLQFLIQYYNGEERAKGNILERFSAQQFPDLHSELNLSSLELGDSALYFCASSRVGGATDTQYFGPGTRLTVL.

This clone has a single count. The chain has TRBV4-1 and TRBJ1-5; 9 bases align to TRBD1. V lost 4 bases to trimming and J lost 4 bases; unmatched junction nucleotides: 5. Per germline, CDR1 MGHRA and CDR2 YSYEKL. The CDR3 length is 15 residues. The CDR3 region is CASSRVTGGNQPQHF. CDR3 bases: TGCGCCAGCAGCCGGGTGACAGGGGGGAATCAGCCCCAGCATTTT.

The CDR3 is CAWADGGDGYTF. The CDR3, as DNA: TGTGCCTGGGCGGACGGCGGGGATGGCTACACCTTC. The chain recombines TRBV30 with TRBJ1-2; unclear D gene. CDR3 size: 12 residues. Germline loops: CDR1 GTSNPN, CDR2 SVGIG (reference sequence). Trimming removed 5 bases at V and 6 bases at J, with 13 bases between.

The rearrangement links TRBV5-4 to TRBJ2-6; 7 positions agree with TRBD1. The CDR3 is 15 amino acids. With V trimmed by 7 bases and J by 0 bases, 4 bases remained unmatched. CDR1 and CDR2 (germline): SGHNT, YYREEE (reference sequence). The CDR3 DNA follows: TGTGCCAGCGAGGACAGGACCTCTGGGGCCAACGTCCTGACTTTC. Its translation is CASEDRTSGANVLTF.

The chain recombines TRBV27 with TRBJ1-6; TRBD1 matches 7 bases. The CDR3 totals 13 residues. J was trimmed by 8 bases and V by 5 bases; bases with no gene match: 3. Germline lookup yields CDR1 MNHEY and CDR2 SMNVEV (reference sequence). CDR3 region: CASSIDRDSPLHF. The CDR3, as DNA: TGTGCCAGCAGTATCGACAGGGATTCACCCCTCCACTTT.

This clone has a single count. The chain links TRBV19 to TRBJ1-5; no definite D call. CDR1 is LNHDA and CDR2 is SQIVND in the germline V gene (reference sequence). V was pared by 2 bases and J by 0 bases, with 20 bases between. The CDR3 extends over 19 amino acids. This CDR3 is CASSIPLEQSLSSNQPQHF. In nucleotides, the CDR3 is TGTGCCAGTAGTATACCTCTGGAACAGTCCTTAAGTAGCAATCAGCCCCAGCATTTT.

The chain combines TRBV21-1 with TRBJ2-7; the table's D gene call, TRBD1, was not cross checked with the DNA. TRBV21-1 is a pseudogene locus. The CDR3 has 16 residues. This CDR3 is CASSKERQGRVYEQYF. The DNA for the CDR3 is TGTGCCAGCAGCAAAGAGAGACAGGGGCGCGTATACGAGCAGTACTTC.

This chain uses TRBV2 with TRBJ2-5, with 8 bases that match TRBD2. Germline CDR1 is SNHLY and CDR2 is FYNNEI. Losses at the gene ends were 6 bases for V and 1 base for J; bases not matched to a gene: 7. The length of the CDR3 is 15 residues. The CDR3 coding sequence is TGTGCCAGCAGGGACCAAGCGGGGGTCCAAGAGACCCAGTACTTC. It codes for CASRDQAGVQETQYF.

The chain links TRBV4-1 to TRBJ2-3; 7 positions match TRBD1. The V gene end was trimmed by 3 bases and the J gene end by 6 bases; junction bases not matched to a gene: 12. Germline V lookup: CDR1 MGHRA, CDR2 YSYEKL. This CDR3 has 16 amino acids. The CDR3 loop is CASSQPTGIDQDTQYF. The CDR3 region has the DNA TGCGCCAGCAGCCAGCCGACAGGGATCGATCAGGATACGCAGTATTTT.

The chain combines TRBV4-3 with TRBJ2-7; TRBD2 matches at 7 bases. Trimming at V came to 0 bases and at J to 2 bases, leaving 7 bases not matched to a gene. This CDR3 is 16 amino acids long. The germline gives CDR1 LGHNA, CDR2 YSLEER. The CDR3 nucleotides read TGCGCCAGCAGCCAAGATGCAACGGGGGGACCCTACGAGCAGTACTTC. This sequence encodes CASSQDATGGPYEQYF.

As regards this clone: The sample carries other DNA sequences with the same CDR3. This chain links TRBV4-1 with TRBJ1-3, with D possibly matching TRBD1 (6 bases). V was clipped by 3 bases and J by 2 bases, with 17 bases between them. This CDR3 contains 17 residues. Per germline, CDR1 MGHRA and CDR2 YSYEKL. This chain's CDR3 is CASSHPPQGPAGNTIYF. CDR3 bases: TGCGCCAGCAGCCATCCCCCACAGGGCCCCGCTGGAAACACCATATATTTT.

This rearrangement joins TRBV7-2 to TRBJ1-6; D perhaps matches TRBD1 (6 bases). Germline CDR1 reads SGHTA; CDR2 reads FQGNSA. V was clipped by 1 base and J by 5 bases, with 12 bases between them. The CDR3 spans 16 residues. CDR3 in amino acids: CASSLEPGADNSPLHF. In DNA, the CDR3 is TGTGCCAGCAGCTTAGAGCCAGGGGCCGATAATTCACCCCTCCACTTT.

V gene TRBV7-2 combines with J gene TRBJ2-6, with 8 nucleotides matching TRBD1. The CDR3 loop spans 15 amino acids. The V gene's germline CDR1 is SGHTA and CDR2 FQGNSA. The V segment lost 11 bases and the J segment 0 bases; nucleotides outside the gene matches: 6. The CDR3 DNA follows: TGTGCCTGCGACAGGGGTGTCTCTGGGGCCAACGTCCTGACTTTC. Translation: CACDRGVSGANVLTF.

V and J are TRBV6-5 and TRBJ2-3, with a tentative D call TRBD2 (5 bases). The CDR3 extends over 13 amino acids. V dropped 9 bases and J dropped 5 bases, with 15 bases sitting between them. Germline V lookup: CDR1 MNHEY, CDR2 SVGAGI. CDR3 region: CASRLRVGDTQYF. CDR3 nucleotide sequence: TGTGCCAGTAGACTACGGGTAGGAGATACGCAGTATTTT.